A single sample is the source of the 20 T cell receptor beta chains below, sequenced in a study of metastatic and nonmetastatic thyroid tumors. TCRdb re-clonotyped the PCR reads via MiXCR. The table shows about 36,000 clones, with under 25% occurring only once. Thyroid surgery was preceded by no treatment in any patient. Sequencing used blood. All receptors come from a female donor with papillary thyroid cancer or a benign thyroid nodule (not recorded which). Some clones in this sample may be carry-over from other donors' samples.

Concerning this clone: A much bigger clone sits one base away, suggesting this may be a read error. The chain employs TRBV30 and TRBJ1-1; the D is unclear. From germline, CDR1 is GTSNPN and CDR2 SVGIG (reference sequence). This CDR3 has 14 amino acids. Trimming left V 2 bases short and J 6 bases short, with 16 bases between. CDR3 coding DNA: TGTGCCTGGAGTCGGTGTGGTGGAATCCCTGAAGCTTTCTTT. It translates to CAWSRCGGIPEAFF. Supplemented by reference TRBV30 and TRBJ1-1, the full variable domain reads SQTIHQWPATLVQPVGSPLSLECTVEGTSNPNLYWYRQAAGRGLQLLFYSVGIGQISSEVPQNLSASRPQDRQFILSSKKLLLSDSGFYLCAWSRCGGIPEAFFGQGTRLTVV.

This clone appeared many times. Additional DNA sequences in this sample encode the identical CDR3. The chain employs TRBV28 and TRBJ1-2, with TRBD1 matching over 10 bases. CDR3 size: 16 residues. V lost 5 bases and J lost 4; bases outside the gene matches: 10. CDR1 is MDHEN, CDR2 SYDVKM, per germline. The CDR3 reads CASSDPTGGAIYGYTF. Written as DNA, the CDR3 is TGTGCCAGCAGTGACCCGACAGGGGGCGCGATCTATGGCTACACCTTC.

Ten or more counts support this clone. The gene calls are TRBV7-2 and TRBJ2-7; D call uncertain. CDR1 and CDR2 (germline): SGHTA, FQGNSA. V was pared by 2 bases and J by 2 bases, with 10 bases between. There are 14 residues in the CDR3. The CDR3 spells CASSLFHQTYEQYF. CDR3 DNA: TGTGCCAGCAGCTTATTTCACCAAACCTACGAGCAGTACTTC.

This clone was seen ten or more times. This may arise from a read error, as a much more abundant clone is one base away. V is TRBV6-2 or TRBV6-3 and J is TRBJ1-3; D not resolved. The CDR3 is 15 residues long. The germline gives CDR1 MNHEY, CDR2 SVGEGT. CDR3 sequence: CASSWTRSSRNTIYF. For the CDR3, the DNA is TGTGCCAGCAGTTGGACCCGAAGCTCTAGAAACACCATATATTTT.

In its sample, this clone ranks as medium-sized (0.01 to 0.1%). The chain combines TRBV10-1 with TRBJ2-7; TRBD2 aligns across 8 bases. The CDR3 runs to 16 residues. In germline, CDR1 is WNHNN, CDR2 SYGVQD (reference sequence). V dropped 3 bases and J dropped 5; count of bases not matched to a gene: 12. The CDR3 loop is CASSDAGREGRNEQYF. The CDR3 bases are TGCGCCAGCAGTGATGCCGGCCGGGAGGGCCGAAACGAGCAGTACTTC.

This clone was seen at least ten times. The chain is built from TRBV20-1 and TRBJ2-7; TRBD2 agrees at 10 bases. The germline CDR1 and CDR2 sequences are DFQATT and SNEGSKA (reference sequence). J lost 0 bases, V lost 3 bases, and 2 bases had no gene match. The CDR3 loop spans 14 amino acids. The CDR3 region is CSASPSGSSYEQYF. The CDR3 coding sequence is TGCAGTGCTAGTCCTAGCGGGAGCTCCTACGAGCAGTACTTC.

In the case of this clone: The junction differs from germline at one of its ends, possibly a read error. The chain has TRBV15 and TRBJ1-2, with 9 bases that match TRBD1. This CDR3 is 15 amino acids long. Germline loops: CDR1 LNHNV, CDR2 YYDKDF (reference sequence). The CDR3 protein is CATNRDWDRDYGYTF. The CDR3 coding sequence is TGTGCCACCAACAGAGATTGGGACAGGGACTATGGCTACACCTTC. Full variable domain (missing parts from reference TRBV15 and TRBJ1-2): DAMVIQNPRYQVTQFGKPVTLSCSQTLNHNVMYWYQQKSSQAPKLLFHYYDKDFNNEADTPDNFQSRRPNTSFCFLDIRSPGLGDTAMYLCATNRDWDRDYGYTFGSGTRLTVV.

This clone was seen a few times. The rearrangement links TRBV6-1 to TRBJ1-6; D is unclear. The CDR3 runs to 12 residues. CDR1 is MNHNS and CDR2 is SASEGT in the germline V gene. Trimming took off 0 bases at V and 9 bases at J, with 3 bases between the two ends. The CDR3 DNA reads TGTGCCAGCAGTGAAGCGATTTCACCCCTCCACTTT. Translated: CASSEAISPLHF.

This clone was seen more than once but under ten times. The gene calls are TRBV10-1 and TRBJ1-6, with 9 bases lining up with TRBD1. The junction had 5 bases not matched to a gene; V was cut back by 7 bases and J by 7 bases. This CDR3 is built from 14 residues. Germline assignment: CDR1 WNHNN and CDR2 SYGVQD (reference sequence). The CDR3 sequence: CASIVGTGNSPLHF. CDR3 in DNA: TGCGCCAGCATTGTCGGGACAGGGAATTCACCCCTCCACTTT.

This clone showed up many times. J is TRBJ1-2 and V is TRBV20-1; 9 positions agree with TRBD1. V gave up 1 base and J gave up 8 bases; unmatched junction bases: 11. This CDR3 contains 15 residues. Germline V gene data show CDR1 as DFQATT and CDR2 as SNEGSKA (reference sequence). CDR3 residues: CSARARGTGLRGYTF. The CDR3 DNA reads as TGCAGTGCTAGAGCTCGGGGGACAGGGCTTCGGGGCTACACCTTC.

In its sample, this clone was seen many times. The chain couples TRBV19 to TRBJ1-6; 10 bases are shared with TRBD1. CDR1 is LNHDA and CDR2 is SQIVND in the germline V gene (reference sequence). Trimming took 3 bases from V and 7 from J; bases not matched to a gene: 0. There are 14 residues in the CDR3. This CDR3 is CASSMGQGNSPLHF. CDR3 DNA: TGTGCCAGTAGTATGGGACAGGGGAATTCACCCCTCCACTTT.

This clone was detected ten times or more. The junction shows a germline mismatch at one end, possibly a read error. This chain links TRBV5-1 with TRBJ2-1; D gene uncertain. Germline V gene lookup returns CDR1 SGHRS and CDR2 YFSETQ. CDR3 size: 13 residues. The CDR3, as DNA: TGCGCCAGCAGCTTGGCCGTGAGCAATAAGCAGTTCTTC. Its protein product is CASSLAVSNKQFF. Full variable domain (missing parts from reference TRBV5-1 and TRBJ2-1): KAGVTQTPRYLIKTRGQQVTLSCSPISGHRSVSWYQQTPGQGLQFLFEYFSETQRNKGNFPGRFSGRQFSNSRSEMNVSTLELGDSALYLCASSLAVSNKQFFGPGTRLTVL.

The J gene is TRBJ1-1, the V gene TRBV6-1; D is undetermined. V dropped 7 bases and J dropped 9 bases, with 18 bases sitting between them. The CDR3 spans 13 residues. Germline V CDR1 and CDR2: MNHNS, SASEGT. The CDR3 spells CASTHEGAYQAFF. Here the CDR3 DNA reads TGTGCCAGCACCCATGAGGGTGCGTACCAAGCTTTCTTT.

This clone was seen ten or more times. CDR3 bases: TGTGCCAGTAGTATAGATCGGGTTACTGAAGCTTTCTTT. Translating it yields CASSIDRVTEAFF. The chain has TRBV19 and TRBJ1-1; D gene uncertain. V lost 0 bases and J 5 bases, leaving 7 bases between the germline ends. The germline CDR1 and CDR2 sequences are LNHDA and SQIVND (reference sequence). CDR3 length: 13 amino acids.

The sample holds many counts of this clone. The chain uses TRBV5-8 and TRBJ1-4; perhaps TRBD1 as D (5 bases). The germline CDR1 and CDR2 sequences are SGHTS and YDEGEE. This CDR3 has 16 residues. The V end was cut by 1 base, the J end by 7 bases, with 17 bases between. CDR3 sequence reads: CASSLLGTVIGEKLFF. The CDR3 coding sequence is TGTGCCAGCAGCTTGTTAGGGACGGTGATAGGTGAAAAACTGTTTTTT.

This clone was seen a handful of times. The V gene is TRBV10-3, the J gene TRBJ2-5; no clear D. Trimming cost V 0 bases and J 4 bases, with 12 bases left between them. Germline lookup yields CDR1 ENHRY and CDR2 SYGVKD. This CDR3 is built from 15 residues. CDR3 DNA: TGTGCCATCAGTGAGTCGAGTGTACGGGCAGAGACCCAGTACTTC. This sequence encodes CAISESSVRAETQYF.

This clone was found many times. The CDR3 region is CASSVSGRVSNTGELFF. The CDR3 region has the DNA TGTGCCAGCAGCGTGAGCGGGAGGGTTTCGAACACCGGGGAGCTGTTTTTT. This chain joins TRBV9 and TRBJ2-2; 10 nucleotides match TRBD2. After removal of 2 bases from V and 0 bases from J, the junction contained 4 bases not matched to a gene. Germline V gene sequence: CDR1 SGDLS, CDR2 YYNGEE. This CDR3 contains 17 residues.

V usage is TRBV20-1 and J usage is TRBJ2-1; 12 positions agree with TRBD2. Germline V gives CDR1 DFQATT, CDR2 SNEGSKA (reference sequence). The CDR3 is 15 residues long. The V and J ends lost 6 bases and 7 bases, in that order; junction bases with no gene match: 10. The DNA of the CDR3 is TGCAGTGCGCGAGGGGGCACTAGCGGGAGGAATGAGCAGTTCTTC. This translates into CSARGGTSGRNEQFF.

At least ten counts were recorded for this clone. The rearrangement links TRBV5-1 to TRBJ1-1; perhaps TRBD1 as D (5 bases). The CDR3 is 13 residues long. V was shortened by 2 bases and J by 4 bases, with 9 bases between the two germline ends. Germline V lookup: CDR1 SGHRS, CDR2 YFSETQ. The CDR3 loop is CASSLWDLTEAFF. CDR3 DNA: TGCGCCAGCAGCTTATGGGACCTCACTGAAGCTTTCTTT.

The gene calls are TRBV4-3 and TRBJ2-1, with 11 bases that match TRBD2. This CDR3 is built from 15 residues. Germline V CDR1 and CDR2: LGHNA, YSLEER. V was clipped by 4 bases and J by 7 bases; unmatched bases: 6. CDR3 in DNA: TGCGCCAGCAGCCCCTCTAGCGGGAGGAGAAATGAGCAGTTCTTC. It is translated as CASSPSSGRRNEQFF.